What follows is one T cell receptor (beta chain) and its context. It has no known antigen specificity. Nothing much larger sits one base from this clone, and base qualities are not available. The source of the sample is a study of T-cell memory formation after mild COVID-19 (dated by TCRdb to about 2021). At the level of the whole study: TCR sequence clusters from the two donors were largely donor specific. In a couple of donors, T-cell clones that expanded and contracted after mild COVID-19 were followed by sequencing TCRalpha and TCRbeta repertoires longitudinally. The cohort was made up of two young adult volunteers, one female and one male, who were previously healthy. General conclusions and limits of the study: Some responding clones were detected in pre-infection memory, which suggested that pre-existing cross-reactive memory T cells had joined the SARS-CoV-2 response. SARS-CoV-2 specificity of the second-wave clones peaking on day 37 was not confirmed. From day 15 to 85, contracting clones showed balanced CD4/CD8 phenotypes, whereas a second wave of clones that expanded from day 15 to 37 leaned towards CD4+. Contracting CD4+ clones turned up mainly in the CM and EM memory subsets, whereas EMRA was where CD8+ clones were enriched. The study covered only two mild cases, and larger cohorts including severe cases with pre-infection samples were considered necessary.

Ficoll-Paque density gradient centrifugation was used to isolate PBMCs. These reads were obtained on an Illumina NovaSeq 6000. Using 5'RACE with constant-segment primers, TCRalpha and TCRbeta cDNA libraries were constructed, with sample barcodes and unique molecular identifiers added in the process. RNA was extracted from every sample with Trizol reagent. Library amplification was performed in two PCR steps, and a second sample barcode and Illumina TruSeq adapters were introduced in the second step. The libraries were sequenced on an Illumina NovaSeq using 2 x 150 bp paired-end reads. The study's own analysis went as follows. With migec v1.2.7, reads were demultiplexed and then collapsed into UMI-guided consensus sequences. With mixcr v2.1.11, UMI consensuses were aligned to TRA and TRB V and J templates and assembled into clonotypes. Clonotypes were classified as expanded or contracted when called significant by both edgeR and NoisET, with noise models trained on biological replicates. For edgeR calls, the thresholds were a false discovery rate-adjusted p below 0.01 and a log2 fold-change of 1. As an exploratory analysis of dynamics, max-normalized trajectories of the 1000 most abundant clonotypes were examined with PCA combined with hierarchical clustering. Separately sequenced CD4+ and CD8+ repertoires were used to assign the CD4 or CD8 phenotype of responding clones. The public reads were quality trimmed at Q25 with fastp and then assembled into clones with MiXCR by TCRdb, keeping productive beta chains. Merged by CDR3 protein, the rows form single entries marked with the most common genes and DNA. These V and J calls originate from TCRdb's pipeline instead of the authors' own analysis. The sample includes around 440,000 distinct CDR3 sequences, with roughly 18% observed a single time. Together, the top ten hold 12% of the sample.

The CDR3, from cysteine to phenylalanine, totals 13 residues. Only the CDR3 DNA stays, 39 bases, in frame from base 1. Ends trimmed: V by 3 bases, J by 5 bases; bases unmatched to a gene: 4. As encoded in the germline V gene, CDR1 is SGDLS while CDR2 is YYNGEE. Here the chain combines TRBV9 and TRBJ1-1, with 7 bases in between that match TRBD1. What was sequenced was PBMCs or a T cell subset sorted from them (not recorded which). This sequence was found in an adult woman who had mild COVID-19 (a few samples of this study predate the infection). The sample titles of this study are shuffled in the database, so cell type and time point are left out; the donor was told from shared clones. At the DNA level, the sequence is TGTGCCAGCAGCGAAGGGACAGTAACTGAAGCTTTCTTT. Translated, it reads CASSEGTVTEAFF.